This paragraph covers one TCR beta chain sequence. The authors prepared the TCRbeta library with unique molecular identifiers. TCRdb itself ran the PCR reads through MiXCR, one entry per CDR3 protein. The sample contains about 640,000 distinct CDR3 sequences, 15% to 20% of which appear only once. This specimen comes from a study of T-cell reconstitution after alpha-beta-depleted transplantation in children. V shed 2 bases and J shed 11 bases, with 25 bases lying between them. This CDR3 has 15 residues. Germline V gene data show CDR1 as GTSNPN and CDR2 as SVGIG (reference sequence). The sample consisted of PBMCs from the stem cell graft donor, taken from the stem cell graft. This receptor was taken from a human donor who donated a stem cell graft to a child with acute myeloid leukemia. The rearrangement joins TRBV30 to TRBJ2-7; D possibly corresponds to TRBD1 (5 bases). The CDR3 nucleotides are TGTGCCTGGAGTCCCTGGGGCGAAGGTCCCAACTCCGAGTACTTC. This codes for CAWSPWGEGPNSEYF.